A selection of T cell receptor beta chains follows, all from one sample in a study of T cell repertoires in cytomegalovirus infection. TCRdb reprocessed the reads via MiXCR and lists one record per CDR3 protein. The data hold 70,000 to 95,000 distinct CDR3 sequences, with roughly 29% observed a single time. Which antigens these TCRs recognize remains unknown. This sample comprised CD8+ T cells from cultured PBMCs, obtained from culture after CMV antigen stimulation. These receptors were obtained from a human donor in good health (CMV status not recorded). Some clones in this sample may be carry-over from other donors' samples. Each CDR3 is given with its conserved first and last residue.

CASSLYRDSHNSPLHF | TRBJ1-6 | TRBV12-3/TRBV12-4
CASSPSGGQETQYF | TRBJ2-5 | TRBV4-1
CASSLGRGGNTIYF | TRBJ1-3 | TRBV7-2
CASSWRSGQMVYEQYF | TRBJ2-7 | TRBV3-1
CASSSLLGGSENGYTF | TRBJ1-2 | TRBV6-5
CASSSPAESTDTQYF | TRBJ2-3 | TRBV6-2/TRBV6-3
CASVPGAVRNEQYF | TRBJ2-7 | TRBV2
CSARVMVAKNIQYF | TRBJ2-4 | TRBV20-1
CSVVVAGGEKLFF | TRBJ1-4 | TRBV29-1
CATSPGTGETQYF | TRBJ2-5 | TRBV7-8
CASTPGLLAGDEQFF | TRBJ2-1 | TRBV7-9
CASSLSPALAGVYGNEQFF | TRBJ2-1 | TRBV11-2
CASSQEWAQNEKLFF | TRBJ1-4 | TRBV4-1
CASSRFAGGYNEQFF | TRBJ2-1 | TRBV12-3/TRBV12-4
CASSLSGGWGYEQYF | TRBJ2-7 | TRBV27
CASSYLDRAGELFF | TRBJ2-2 | TRBV6-5
CASSQGLGRSNTEAFF | TRBJ1-1 | TRBV14
CASSSSGGFYNEQFF | TRBJ2-1 | TRBV5-1
CASSFGPGYSNQPQHF | TRBJ1-5 | TRBV7-2
CASSYLASIRETQYF | TRBJ2-5 | TRBV6-6
CSAEQLGYYGYTF | TRBJ1-2 | TRBV20-1
CASIRTMGETQYF | TRBJ2-5 | TRBV28
CASSSSGRVYEQYF | TRBJ2-7 | TRBV11-2
CAISESVVSYEQYF | TRBJ2-7 | TRBV10-3
CASSLQFYNEQFF | TRBJ2-1 | TRBV6-6
CASSRDRGNLNEQFF | TRBJ2-1 | TRBV7-9
CASSAGTGRSPLHF | TRBJ1-6 | TRBV4-1
CASSEALGTAYQETQYF | TRBJ2-5 | TRBV6-1
CASSLIGAGELFF | TRBJ2-2 | TRBV27
CASSLRGGAILTDTQYF | TRBJ2-3 | TRBV28
CASSQDGWLGRTYNSPLHF | TRBJ1-6 | TRBV4-1
CASSIFGDSANEQYF | TRBJ2-7 | TRBV19